This T cell receptor beta chain was identified in a study of cytomegalovirus exposure and HLA in healthy donors. Here immunoSEQ multiplex PCR was the method, and the copy in TCRdb shows in-frame clones only, minus some. The table includes about 190,000 clones, around 86% detected once. The sequenced sample was PBMCs. The source is a woman younger than 30 in good health and CMV-seronegative.

CDR3 loop: CASIRQGAIDTQYF. Written as DNA, the CDR3 is TGTGCCAGCATCCGCCAGGGGGCAATAGATACGCAGTATTTT. This chain connects TRBV2 to TRBJ2-3, with TRBD1 matching over 8 bases. With V trimmed by 7 bases and J by 5 bases, 8 bases remained unmatched. The germline gives CDR1 SNHLY, CDR2 FYNNEI. This CDR3 spans 14 amino acids.